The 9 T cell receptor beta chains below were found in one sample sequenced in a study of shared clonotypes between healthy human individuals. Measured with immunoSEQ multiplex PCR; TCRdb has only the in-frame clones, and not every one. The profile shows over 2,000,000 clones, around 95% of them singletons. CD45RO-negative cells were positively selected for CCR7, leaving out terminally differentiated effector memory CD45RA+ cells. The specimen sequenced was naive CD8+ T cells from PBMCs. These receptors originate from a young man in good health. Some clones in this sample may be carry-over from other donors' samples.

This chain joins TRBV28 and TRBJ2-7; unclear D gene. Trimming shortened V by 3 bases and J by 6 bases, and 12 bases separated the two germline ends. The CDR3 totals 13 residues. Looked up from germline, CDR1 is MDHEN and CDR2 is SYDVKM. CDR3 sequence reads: CASSLLQGGEQYF. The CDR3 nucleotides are TGTGCCAGCAGTTTGCTCCAAGGCGGCGAGCAGTACTTC.

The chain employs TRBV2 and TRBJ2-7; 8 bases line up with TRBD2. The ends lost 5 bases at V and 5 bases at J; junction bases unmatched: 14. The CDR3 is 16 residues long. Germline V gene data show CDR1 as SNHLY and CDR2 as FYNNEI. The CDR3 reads CASSPGLATKRDEQYF. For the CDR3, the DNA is TGTGCCAGCAGTCCAGGACTAGCCACAAAAAGGGACGAGCAGTACTTC.

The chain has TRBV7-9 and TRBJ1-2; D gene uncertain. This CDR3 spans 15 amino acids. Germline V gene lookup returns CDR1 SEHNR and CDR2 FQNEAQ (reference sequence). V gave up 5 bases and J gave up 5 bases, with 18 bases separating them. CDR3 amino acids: CASSAQNQAPYGYTF. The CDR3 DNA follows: TGTGCCAGCAGCGCGCAGAATCAGGCCCCGTATGGCTACACCTTC.

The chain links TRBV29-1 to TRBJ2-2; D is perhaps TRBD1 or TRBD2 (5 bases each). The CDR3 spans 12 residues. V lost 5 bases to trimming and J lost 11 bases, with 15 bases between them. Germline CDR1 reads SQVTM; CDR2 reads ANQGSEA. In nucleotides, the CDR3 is TGCAGCGTTCTGGGACCTACCCAAGAGCTGTTTTTT. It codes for CSVLGPTQELFF.

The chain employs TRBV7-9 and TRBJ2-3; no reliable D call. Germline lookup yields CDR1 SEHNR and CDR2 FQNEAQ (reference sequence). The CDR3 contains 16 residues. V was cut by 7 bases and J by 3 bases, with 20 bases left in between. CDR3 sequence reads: CASKLHKSIGTDTQYF. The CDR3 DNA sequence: TGTGCCAGCAAACTGCATAAGTCTATCGGAACAGATACGCAGTATTTT.

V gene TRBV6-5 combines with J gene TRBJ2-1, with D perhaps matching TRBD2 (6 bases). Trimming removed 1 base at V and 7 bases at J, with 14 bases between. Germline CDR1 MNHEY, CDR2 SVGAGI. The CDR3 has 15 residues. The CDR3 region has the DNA TGTGCCAGCAGTTACTTAGCGGCCCCTCGTAATGAGCAGTTCTTC. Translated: CASSYLAAPRNEQFF.

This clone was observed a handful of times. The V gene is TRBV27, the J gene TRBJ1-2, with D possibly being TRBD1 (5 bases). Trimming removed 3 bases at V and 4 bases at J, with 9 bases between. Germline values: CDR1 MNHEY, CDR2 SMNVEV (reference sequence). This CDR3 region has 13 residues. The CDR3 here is CASSLNRIYGYTF. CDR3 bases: TGTGCCAGCAGTTTGAACAGGATCTATGGCTACACCTTC.

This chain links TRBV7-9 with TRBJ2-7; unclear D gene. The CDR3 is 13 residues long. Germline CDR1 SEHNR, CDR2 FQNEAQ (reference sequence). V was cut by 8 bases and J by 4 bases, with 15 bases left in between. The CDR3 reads CASATEANYEQYF. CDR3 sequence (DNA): TGTGCCAGCGCGACCGAGGCTAATTACGAGCAGTACTTC.

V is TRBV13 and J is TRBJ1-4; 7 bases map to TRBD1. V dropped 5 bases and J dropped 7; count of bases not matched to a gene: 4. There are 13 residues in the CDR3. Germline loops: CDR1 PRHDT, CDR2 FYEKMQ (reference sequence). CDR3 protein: CASSPRQGEKLFF. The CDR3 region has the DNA TGTGCCAGCAGCCCCCGACAGGGTGAAAAACTGTTTTTT.